What follows are 21 T cell receptor beta chains derived from one specimen sequenced in a study of T-cell memory formation after mild COVID-19. From the 5' RACE reads, TCRdb called clonotypes with MiXCR, one entry per CDR3 protein. This sample has over 150,000 distinct CDR3 sequences; about an eighth occur once, and the top ten carry 3% to 4%. Sequencing was performed on PBMCs or a T cell subset sorted from them (not recorded which). The receptors were sampled from a man aged 18 to 29 who had mild COVID-19 (a few samples of this study predate the infection). Cell type and time point are not known.

The genes are TRBV27 and TRBJ1-5; no reliable D call. The CDR3 has 14 amino acids. V dropped 1 base and J dropped 5 bases, with 9 bases sitting between them. Germline V lookup: CDR1 MNHEY, CDR2 SMNVEV (reference sequence). In nucleotides, the CDR3 is TGTGCCAGCAGTTTATTGGCCGGGTATCAGCCCCAGCATTTT. It encodes CASSLLAGYQPQHF.

This rearrangement joins TRBV6-5 to TRBJ2-5; D is possibly TRBD1 (6 bases). The CDR3 runs to 16 residues. The V and J ends lost 6 bases and 2 bases respectively, with 19 bases between them. The germline CDR1 and CDR2 sequences are MNHEY and SVGAGI. The CDR3 spells CASRSSSGHLQETQYF. In DNA, the CDR3 is TGTGCCAGCAGAAGCTCTTCGGGACATCTTCAAGAGACCCAGTACTTC.

The V call is TRBV7-3, the J call TRBJ2-2; TRBD1 is a possible D gene (5 bases). The V end was cut by 5 bases, the J end by 6 bases, with 13 bases between. This CDR3 region has 14 residues. Germline assignment: CDR1 SGHTA and CDR2 FQGTGA. CDR3 sequence: CASSTFQGSGELFF. The CDR3 nucleotides are TGTGCCAGCAGCACCTTCCAGGGTTCCGGGGAGCTGTTTTTT. Drawing the rest from reference TRBV7-3 and TRBJ2-2, the complete variable domain is GAGVSQTPSNKVTEKGKYVELRCDPISGHTALYWYRQSLGQGPEFLIYFQGTGAADDSGLPNDRFFAVRPEGSVSTLKIQRTERGDSAVYLCASSTFQGSGELFFGEGSRLTVL.

This clonotype appeared a few times. This rearrangement joins TRBV7-6 to TRBJ2-7; 11 bases align to TRBD1. The J segment lost 7 bases and the V segment lost 4 bases, leaving 6 bases of the junction unmatched. The germline V gene has CDR1 SGHVS and CDR2 FNYEAQ. The CDR3 has 14 residues. The CDR3 DNA reads as TGTGCCAGCAGCTCGGGACAGGGGGAGGGGGAGCAGTACTTC. The encoded protein is CASSSGQGEGEQYF.

The chain carries TRBV6-2 or TRBV6-3 and TRBJ2-5; 14 positions agree with TRBD2. Germline V gene data show CDR1 as MNHEY and CDR2 as SVGEGT. Trimming took 5 bases from V and 5 from J; bases not matched to a gene: 10. The CDR3 covers 17 residues. The CDR3 region is CASSPTSGGAELETQYF. CDR3 bases: TGTGCCAGCAGTCCGACTAGCGGGGGGGCGGAGTTGGAGACCCAGTACTTC.

This clonotype turned up a few times. V and J are TRBV12-5 and TRBJ2-3, with D unclear. Looked up from germline, CDR1 is LGHNT and CDR2 is FRNRAP. This CDR3 region has 11 residues. The ends were cut back, 1 base at V and 9 bases at J, with 5 bases in the middle. In DNA form, the CDR3 reads TGTGCTAGTGGTTTGGGGAGCACGCAGTATTTT. Amino acid sequence: CASGLGSTQYF. Supplemented by reference TRBV12-5 and TRBJ2-3, the full variable domain reads DARVTQTPRHKVTEMGQEVTMRCQPILGHNTVFWYRQTMMQGLELLAYFRNRAPLDDSGMPKDRFSAEMPDATLATLKIQPSEPRDSAVYFCASGLGSTQYFGPGTRLTVL.

This clonotype was seen more than once but under ten times. The chain couples TRBV18 to TRBJ2-4; 9 bases line up with TRBD1. Looked up from germline, CDR1 is KGHSH and CDR2 is LQKENI. V lost 2 bases and J lost 8; bases outside the gene matches: 7. This CDR3 is 15 amino acids long. CDR3: CASSPRQGDGDIQYF. The CDR3 nucleotides are TGTGCCAGCTCACCAAGACAGGGGGATGGTGACATTCAGTACTTC.

The sample holds a few counts of this clonotype. The V gene is TRBV7-8, the J gene TRBJ2-1, with TRBD2 as a possible D gene (5 bases). V lost 5 bases and J 9 bases, leaving 20 bases between the germline ends. The germline V gene has CDR1 SGHVS and CDR2 FQNEAQ. CDR3 length: 15 amino acids. The CDR3 DNA is TGTGCCAGCAGCCCGAGGACTCTTGCGAGTGTTGAGCAGTTCTTC. Protein sequence: CASSPRTLASVEQFF.

This clonotype occurred a few times. The V gene is TRBV5-1, the J gene TRBJ1-1, with D hard to call. Trimming stripped 6 bases from V and 1 base from J, with 13 bases between. The germline gives CDR1 SGHRS, CDR2 YFSETQ. The CDR3 is made up of 14 amino acids. Here the CDR3 DNA reads TGCGCCAGCACCACGGGTAACAGGAACACTGAAGCTTTCTTT. Translation gives CASTTGNRNTEAFF. Supplemented by reference TRBV5-1 and TRBJ1-1, the full variable domain reads KAGVTQTPRYLIKTRGQQVTLSCSPISGHRSVSWYQQTPGQGLQFLFEYFSETQRNKGNFPGRFSGRQFSNSRSEMNVSTLELGDSALYLCASTTGNRNTEAFFGQGTRLTVV.

This clonotype was counted only a few times. CDR3 coding DNA: TGTGCCAGCATCTTTCACACTGAAGCTTTCTTT. Protein product: CASIFHTEAFF. V usage is TRBV6-5 and J usage is TRBJ1-1; D unresolved. Between the trimmed V and J ends, which lost 7 bases and 3 bases, there was a span of 6 bases. The CDR3 length is 11 residues. Per germline, CDR1 MNHEY and CDR2 SVGAGI.

The chain joins TRBV11-2 to TRBJ1-5; D gene uncertain. Germline V gives CDR1 SGHAT, CDR2 FQNNGV. V was cut by 4 bases and J by 3 bases, with 7 bases left in between. The CDR3 totals 13 residues. CDR3 region: CASSSANNQPQHF. In DNA, the CDR3 is TGTGCCAGCAGCTCGGCAAACAATCAGCCCCAGCATTTT.

This clonotype has more than one count but fewer than ten. The gene calls are TRBV19 and TRBJ2-1; 9 bases are shared with TRBD2. This CDR3 region has 15 residues. CDR1 is LNHDA and CDR2 is SQIVND in the germline V gene (reference sequence). V shed 9 bases and J 0 bases; nucleotides not matched to a gene: 6. CDR3: CASCSGGSSYNEQFF. The CDR3 DNA is TGTGCCAGCTGTAGCGGGGGCAGCTCCTACAATGAGCAGTTCTTC. Complete variable domain (other parts from reference TRBV19 and TRBJ2-1): DGGITQSPKYLFRKEGQNVTLSCEQNLNHDAMYWYRQDPGQGLRLIYYSQIVNDFQKGDIAEGYSVSREKKESFPLTVTSAQKNPTAFYLCASCSGGSSYNEQFFGPGTRLTVL.

The chain uses TRBV10-3 and TRBJ2-2; D perhaps matches TRBD1 (5 bases). Germline CDR1 reads ENHRY; CDR2 reads SYGVKD. The CDR3 contains 14 residues. Trimming removed 11 bases at V and 1 base at J, with 14 bases between. The CDR3 loop reads CAYSGQGNTGELFF. CDR3 nucleotide sequence: TGTGCCTATTCTGGGCAGGGGAACACCGGGGAGCTGTTTTTT.

The gene calls are TRBV4-1 and TRBJ1-1; D remains unclear. This CDR3 has 16 amino acids. Germline V lookup: CDR1 MGHRA, CDR2 YSYEKL. The V gene lost 4 bases and the J gene lost 2 bases, with 17 bases spanning the gap. CDR3 protein: CASSRNPTGLNTEAFF. The CDR3 nucleotides read TGCGCCAGCAGCCGAAACCCGACGGGCCTAAACACTGAAGCTTTCTTT.

V gene TRBV5-4 combines with J gene TRBJ1-2, with D perhaps TRBD1 (5 bases). The CDR3 has 11 amino acids. V was cut by 6 bases and J by 8 bases, with 11 bases left in between. Germline lookup yields CDR1 SGHNT and CDR2 YYREEE (reference sequence). CDR3 residues: CASIGGGGYTF. CDR3 coding DNA: TGTGCCAGCATTGGGGGTGGCGGCTACACCTTC.

The V and J genes are TRBV6-2 or TRBV6-3 and TRBJ1-5, with 8 bases fitting TRBD1. Trimming removed 2 bases from V and 3 bases from J; junction bases left unmatched: 9. CDR3 length: 17 residues. The germline V gene encodes CDR1 MNHEY and CDR2 SVGEGT. The CDR3 sequence is CASSYEAGTGDNQPQHF. The DNA of the CDR3 is TGTGCCAGCAGTTACGAAGCTGGGACAGGAGACAATCAGCCCCAGCATTTT.

In regard to this clonotype: The limits of the CDR3 on the DNA are not certain, so only TCRdb's listed CDR3 is given. J is TRBJ1-1 and V is TRBV6-2 or TRBV6-3; TRBD1 is the table's D call and was not checked against the DNA. Per the germline V gene, CDR1 is MNHEY and CDR2 is SVGEGT. The CDR3 is 18 amino acids long, termini counted. The chain's CDR3 is CASSSAFGAGKFPTEAFF.

V gene TRBV20-1 combines with J gene TRBJ1-2; 7 bases line up with TRBD1. Germline V gives CDR1 DFQATT, CDR2 SNEGSKA (reference sequence). The CDR3 spans 13 residues. J was trimmed by 8 bases and V by 2 bases; bases with no gene match: 8. The CDR3 coding sequence is TGCAGTGCTAGAAGGGGGCCGTGGATAGGCTACACCTTC. Translated: CSARRGPWIGYTF.

The chain is built from TRBV5-1 and TRBJ1-1, with a weak D call TRBD1 (5 bases). V lost 4 bases and J lost 4, with 17 bases in between. Looked up from germline, CDR1 is SGHRS and CDR2 is YFSETQ. The CDR3 runs 15 residues. This CDR3 reads CASSGSGFRFTEAFF. CDR3 nucleotides: TGCGCCAGCAGCGGATCAGGGTTCCGGTTCACTGAAGCTTTCTTT.

This clonotype was recorded a few times. The V and J genes are TRBV7-2 and TRBJ2-1; D remains ambiguous. The CDR3 consists of 13 residues. Per the germline V gene, CDR1 is SGHTA and CDR2 is FQGNSA. The V gene lost 1 base and the J gene lost 10 bases, with 11 bases spanning the gap. The CDR3, as DNA: TGTGCCAGCAGCTTAGACCCCAGGTCCGAGCAGTTCTTC. The encoded protein is CASSLDPRSEQFF. Full variable domain (rest looked up from reference TRBV7-2 and TRBJ2-1): GAGVSQSPSNKVTEKGKDVELRCDPISGHTALYWYRQSLGQGLEFLIYFQGNSAPDKSGLPSDRFSAERTGGSVSTLTIQRTQQEDSAVYLCASSLDPRSEQFFGPGTRLTVL.

The chain carries TRBV24-1 and TRBJ2-1, with D perhaps matching TRBD1 (6 bases). This CDR3 comprises 14 residues. Trimming removed 5 bases at V and 6 bases at J, with 13 bases between. Germline V CDR1 and CDR2: KGHDR, SFDVKD. In nucleotides, the CDR3 is TGTGCCACCAGTGCCGCAGGGGCTGTCAATGAGCAGTTCTTC. Translating it yields CATSAAGAVNEQFF.